A single sample gave rise to the 14 T cell receptor beta chains below, sequenced in a study of CD8+CD57+ T cells in acquired aplastic anemia. All patients picked for sequencing had shown, by flow cytometry, an expansion of CD8+CD57+ cells. According to the study, genomic DNA was the template for TCR beta VDJ and CDR3 profiling. TCRdb re-analysed the reads in MiXCR, keeping a single row per CDR3 protein. The top ten hold roughly 29% of the sample, which has 110,000 or so distinct CDR3 sequences, approximately 50% seen once. Sample: sorted CD4+, CD8+, or CD8+CD57+ T cells (not recorded which) from PBMCs. All receptors come from a human donor with aplastic anemia.

This clonotype was detected only once. The conserved closing phenylalanine or tryptophan is absent in this CDR3, likely reflecting a read error. V is TRBV5-1 and J is TRBJ1-4; a possible D gene is TRBD1 (5 bases). This CDR3 region has 15 residues. Germline V lookup: CDR1 SGHRS, CDR2 YFSETQ. V was pared by 1 base and J by 5 bases, with 12 bases between. The CDR3 DNA is TGCGCCAGCAGCTTGACTCAGGGTAGAAATGAAAAACTGTTTCTT. Its protein product is CASSLTQGRNEKLFL.

This clonotype was seen many times. The chain uses TRBV10-3 and TRBJ2-7, with 8 bases identical to TRBD1. The CDR3 extends over 16 amino acids. After removal of 2 bases from V and 6 bases from J, the junction contained 12 bases not matched to a gene. The germline gives CDR1 ENHRY, CDR2 SYGVKD. The DNA for the CDR3 is TGTGCCATCAGTGAGACCTTGGGACAGGTGGCTCGCGAGCAGTACTTC. Protein product: CAISETLGQVAREQYF.

This chain joins TRBV2 and TRBJ2-7, with D possibly matching TRBD1 (5 bases). CDR1 and CDR2 (germline): SNHLY, FYNNEI. The CDR3 consists of 11 residues. Trimming left V 9 bases short and J 4 bases short, with 10 bases between. CDR3 sequence: CASRTGYEQYF. The CDR3 DNA reads TGTGCCAGTCGAACAGGTTACGAGCAGTACTTC.

The chain couples TRBV6-1 to TRBJ2-1, with a weak D call TRBD2 (6 bases). The V and J ends lost 7 bases and 4 bases respectively, with 11 bases between them. The CDR3 has 13 residues. CDR1 and CDR2 (germline): MNHNS, SASEGT. The CDR3 region has the DNA TGTGCCAGCAATAGCGGAGTTTACAATGAGCAGTTCTTC. It specifies CASNSGVYNEQFF.

V gene TRBV11-1 combines with J gene TRBJ2-1, with 13 bases matching TRBD2. CDR3 length: 16 amino acids. Germline CDR1 SGHAT, CDR2 FQDESV (reference sequence). The V segment lost 5 bases and the J segment 5 bases; nucleotides outside the gene matches: 6. This chain's CDR3 is CASSPYGLAGDNEQFF. CDR3 sequence (DNA): TGTGCCAGCAGCCCTTACGGACTAGCGGGGGACAATGAGCAGTTCTTC.

V and J are TRBV10-3 and TRBJ1-6; D remains unclear. Germline values: CDR1 ENHRY, CDR2 SYGVKD. This CDR3 has 14 amino acids. Deletions cut 6 bases from V and 7 bases from J, with 13 bases between. DNA of the CDR3: TGTGCCATCAGCCAAGACCGCGAAAATTCACCCCTCCACTTT. Its protein product is CAISQDRENSPLHF.

The chain couples TRBV19 to TRBJ2-7; D may be TRBD1 or TRBD2 (5 bases each). The CDR3 is made up of 14 amino acids. Trimming took 6 bases from V and 4 from J, leaving 16 bases between them. The germline V gene has CDR1 LNHDA and CDR2 SQIVND (reference sequence). CDR3 protein: CASSGVVGEYEQYF. The CDR3 DNA reads as TGTGCCAGTAGCGGGGTAGTAGGGGAGTACGAGCAGTACTTC.

CDR3 sequence reads: CASSPRVANQPQHF. Written as DNA, the CDR3 is TGTGCCAGCAGCCCGAGGGTGGCCAATCAGCCCCAGCATTTT. This chain connects TRBV12-3 or TRBV12-4 to TRBJ1-5; D is ambiguous. This CDR3 has 14 amino acids. Trimming shortened V by 6 bases and J by 3 bases, and 12 bases separated the two germline ends.

The chain carries TRBV30 and TRBJ2-1; D unresolved. Germline CDR1 and CDR2: GTSNPN and SVGIG (reference sequence). With 2 bases removed from V and 3 bases from J, the gap between germline ends came to 5 bases. The CDR3 is 12 residues long. The CDR3: CAWSRLYNEQFF. CDR3 bases: TGTGCCTGGAGTAGACTCTACAATGAGCAGTTCTTC.

This chain connects TRBV20-1 to TRBJ2-7, with 10 bases fitting TRBD2. V lost 3 bases, J lost 5 bases, and 7 bases stayed unmatched. The germline V gene has CDR1 DFQATT and CDR2 SNEGSKA (reference sequence). This CDR3 is built from 14 residues. CDR3 loop: CSARGLAGVNEQYF. The CDR3 DNA reads as TGCAGTGCTAGGGGGCTAGCGGGAGTCAACGAGCAGTACTTC.

This clonotype showed up many times. The J gene is TRBJ2-3, the V gene TRBV11-2; D is possibly TRBD2 (6 bases). There are 16 residues in the CDR3. From germline, CDR1 is SGHAT and CDR2 FQNNGV. V dropped 1 base and J dropped 3 bases, with 14 bases sitting between them. CDR3 protein: CASSLGRAGRTDTQYF. DNA for the CDR3: TGTGCCAGCAGCTTAGGGAGGGCGGGTAGGACAGATACGCAGTATTTT.

In this sample, this clonotype turned up once. The gene calls are TRBV7-9 and TRBJ1-2; D ambiguous. V lost 1 base to trimming and J lost 4 bases, with 4 bases between them. This CDR3 has 12 amino acids. CDR1 SEHNR and CDR2 FQNEAQ come from the germline V gene (reference sequence). The CDR3 spells CASSLEVYGYTF. CDR3 coding DNA: TGTGCCAGCAGCTTAGAAGTCTATGGCTACACCTTC.

The chain is built from TRBV19 and TRBJ1-1; D may be TRBD1 (5 bases). Germline loops: CDR1 LNHDA, CDR2 SQIVND (reference sequence). This CDR3 comprises 14 residues. Trimming cost V 2 bases and J 7 bases, with 14 bases left between them. The chain's CDR3 is CASSIRAGRDEAFF. CDR3 coding DNA: TGTGCCAGTAGTATACGAGCAGGCAGGGATGAAGCTTTCTTT.

This clonotype appeared a few times. The chain carries TRBV20-1 and TRBJ2-1; no reliable D call. Germline V CDR1 and CDR2: DFQATT, SNEGSKA (reference sequence). V lost 5 bases and J lost 7, with 9 bases in between. The CDR3 loop spans 11 amino acids. The CDR3 coding sequence is TGCAGTGCTTTACGTGGGAATGAGCAGTTCTTC. It specifies CSALRGNEQFF.